Following are 10 T cell receptor beta chains from one sample sequenced in a study of CD8 T cells in ankylosing spondylitis. From the 5' RACE reads, TCRdb called clonotypes with MiXCR, one entry per CDR3 protein. This table has around 430,000 distinct CDR3 sequences, 17% appearing once. Overall study findings and caveats: What seemed typical of ankylosing spondylitis blood was a TCR beta motif built from 8 or 9 highly homologous variants.

No antigen is known for these receptors. Sequenced material: blood, either unsorted or a sorted T cell fraction (not recorded which). The receptors derive from a male donor with ankylosing spondylitis.

The J gene is TRBJ2-1, the V gene TRBV6-4, with 11 bases matching TRBD2. Unmatched junction bases numbered 12, after V lost 4 bases and J lost 7 bases. The CDR3 runs to 17 residues. Looked up from germline, CDR1 is MRHNA and CDR2 is SNTAGT. The CDR3 sequence: CASSGSPGLAEGNEQFF. The DNA for the CDR3 is TGTGCCAGCAGTGGCTCTCCGGGACTAGCGGAGGGAAATGAGCAGTTCTTC.

This clonotype was seen a few times. The gene calls are TRBV20-1 and TRBJ2-1; 11 bases agree with TRBD1. The CDR3 is made up of 14 amino acids. The germline CDR1 and CDR2 sequences are DFQATT and SNEGSKA (reference sequence). J lost 8 bases, V lost 7 bases, and 10 bases had no gene match. This CDR3 is CSGGRDRGSDEQFF. Here the CDR3 DNA reads TGCAGTGGTGGCCGGGACAGGGGGTCAGATGAGCAGTTCTTC.

This clonotype was observed many times. This rearrangement joins TRBV29-1 to TRBJ2-3; D is perhaps TRBD2 (5 bases). V lost 6 bases and J 4 bases, leaving 17 bases between the germline ends. The CDR3 consists of 14 residues. Germline loops: CDR1 SQVTM, CDR2 ANQGSEA. The CDR3 region has the DNA TGCAGCGTCGTTAAAGCGGCTTCACCAGATACGCAGTATTTT. It codes for CSVVKAASPDTQYF.

This clonotype appeared many times. In nucleotides, the CDR3 is TGTGCCAGCAGCCGCGGGACTAGCGGCTACAATGAGCAGTTCTTC. Encoded protein: CASSRGTSGYNEQFF. V usage is TRBV3-1 and J usage is TRBJ2-1, with TRBD2 identical over 11 bases. Trimming took 4 bases from V and 3 from J; bases not matched to a gene: 2. CDR1 LGHDT and CDR2 YNNKEL come from the germline V gene (reference sequence). There are 15 residues in the CDR3.

The J gene is TRBJ2-3, the V gene TRBV18; unclear D gene. V was cut by 8 bases and J by 2 bases, with 8 bases left in between. This CDR3 is 12 amino acids long. Per the germline V gene, CDR1 is KGHSH and CDR2 is LQKENI. CDR3 sequence reads: CASTTITDTQYF. The CDR3 nucleotides are TGTGCCAGCACCACTATCACAGATACGCAGTATTTT. The full variable domain, in which reference TRBV18 and TRBJ2-3 provide the parts outside the CDR3, is NAGVMQNPRHLVRRRGQEARLRCSPMKGHSHVYWYRQLPEEGLKFMVYLQKENIIDESGMPKERFSAEFPKEGPSILRIQQVVRGDSAAYFCASTTITDTQYFGPGTRLTVL.

CDR3 in amino acids: CASSGQGGYNEQFF. The CDR3 region has the DNA TGTGCCAGCAGCGGGCAGGGTGGGTACAATGAGCAGTTCTTC. The chain employs TRBV2 and TRBJ2-1; TRBD1 might be the D (5 bases). Germline CDR1 SNHLY, CDR2 FYNNEI. Between the trimmed V and J ends, which lost 6 bases and 4 bases, there was a span of 13 bases. There are 14 residues in the CDR3.

This clonotype was observed a handful of times. The chain links TRBV6-2 or TRBV6-3 to TRBJ2-7; either TRBD1 or TRBD2 may supply D (5 bases each). The CDR3 length is 17 residues. V lost 2 bases, J lost 2 bases, and 19 bases lay in between. Germline CDR1 and CDR2: MNHEY and SVGEGT. The CDR3: CASSYGHPGRPTYEQYF. CDR3 DNA sequence: TGTGCCAGCAGTTACGGGCATCCGGGACGGCCTACCTACGAGCAGTACTTC.

The chain has TRBV5-1 and TRBJ2-1; D possibly corresponds to TRBD1 (5 bases). Germline V lookup: CDR1 SGHRS, CDR2 YFSETQ. The CDR3 is 14 amino acids. Trimming took 7 bases from V and 1 from J, leaving 12 bases between them. The CDR3: CASGQSSSYNEQFF. The CDR3 nucleotides read TGCGCCAGCGGACAAAGCTCATCCTACAATGAGCAGTTCTTC. Using reference TRBV5-1 and TRBJ2-1 for the parts outside the CDR3, the full variable domain is KAGVTQTPRYLIKTRGQQVTLSCSPISGHRSVSWYQQTPGQGLQFLFEYFSETQRNKGNFPGRFSGRQFSNSRSEMNVSTLELGDSALYLCASGQSSSYNEQFFGPGTRLTVL.

This sequence joins TRBV6-2 or TRBV6-3 and TRBJ2-7; 8 bases map to TRBD2. CDR3 length: 16 residues. Trimming at V came to 0 bases and at J to 0 bases, leaving 4 bases not matched to a gene. From germline, CDR1 is MNHEY and CDR2 SVGEGT. The CDR3 reads CASSYSIGGVSYEQYF. The CDR3 DNA is TGTGCCAGCAGTTACTCGATCGGGGGGGTCTCCTACGAGCAGTACTTC.

This clonotype was detected only a few times. V usage is TRBV3-1 and J usage is TRBJ2-7, with TRBD2 matching 7 bases. The germline V gene has CDR1 LGHDT and CDR2 YNNKEL (reference sequence). V lost 3 bases to trimming and J lost 5 bases; unmatched junction nucleotides: 7. The CDR3 totals 14 residues. In DNA form, the CDR3 reads TGTGCCAGCAGCCAGTCCCTCGGGGGGAACGAGCAGTACTTC. It is translated as CASSQSLGGNEQYF.